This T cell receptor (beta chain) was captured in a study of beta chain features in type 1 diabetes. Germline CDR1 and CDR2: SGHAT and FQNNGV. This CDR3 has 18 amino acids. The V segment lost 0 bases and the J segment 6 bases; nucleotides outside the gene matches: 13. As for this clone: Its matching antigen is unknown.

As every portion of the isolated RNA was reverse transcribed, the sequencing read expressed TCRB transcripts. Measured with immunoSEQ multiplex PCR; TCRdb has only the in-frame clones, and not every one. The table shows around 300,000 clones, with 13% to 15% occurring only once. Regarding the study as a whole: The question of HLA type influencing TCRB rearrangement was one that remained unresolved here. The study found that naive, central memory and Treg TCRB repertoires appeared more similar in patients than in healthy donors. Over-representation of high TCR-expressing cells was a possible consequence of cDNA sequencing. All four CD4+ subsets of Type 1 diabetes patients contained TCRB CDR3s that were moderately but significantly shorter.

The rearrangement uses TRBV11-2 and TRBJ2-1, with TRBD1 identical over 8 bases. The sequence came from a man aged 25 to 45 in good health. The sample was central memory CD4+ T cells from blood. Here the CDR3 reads CASSLDSRTGGPGNEQFF. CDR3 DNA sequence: TGTGCCAGCAGCTTAGATTCGAGAACAGGGGGGCCGGGCAATGAGCAGTTCTTC. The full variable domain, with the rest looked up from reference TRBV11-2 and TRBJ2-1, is EAGVAQSPRYKIIEKRQSVAFWCNPISGHATLYWYQQILGQGPKLLIQFQNNGVVDDSQLPKDRFSAERLKGVDSTLKIQPAKLEDSAVYLCASSLDSRTGGPGNEQFFGPGTRLTVL.